The following is a T cell receptor beta chain sequence with its context. Its antigen is as yet unknown. This record comes from a study of somatic mutations in cytotoxic T cells in rheumatoid arthritis. The study's findings and limits: No significant CD8+ T-cell clonality difference was found between rheumatoid arthritis patients and age-matched controls. Expanded CD8+ clones had unknown antigen targets.

The table came from immunoSEQ multiplex PCR; TCRdb's copy has only in-frame clones and leaves some out. The table records about 15,000 clones, almost 85% of them present only once. The sequence derives from an adult with rheumatoid arthritis. The specimen was CD8+ T cells sorted from blood.

The CDR3 region is CASSAPGTASYEQYF. The CDR3 nucleotides read TGTGCCAGCAGCGCTCCCGGGACAGCGAGCTACGAGCAGTACTTC. This sequence joins TRBV7-9 and TRBJ2-7, with TRBD1 matching 7 bases. Per the germline V gene, CDR1 is SEHNR and CDR2 is FQNEAQ (reference sequence). The CDR3 has 15 residues. Unmatched junction bases numbered 10, after V lost 5 bases and J lost 3 bases.